A selection of T cell receptor beta chains follows, all from one sample in a study of type 1 and type 2 diabetes patients. TCRdb reprocessed the multiplex PCR reads via MiXCR and lists one record per CDR3 protein. The sample records 280,000 or so distinct CDR3 sequences, 47% being singletons. Sequencing was done on a sample of peripheral blood mononuclear cells (PBMCs). These receptors were obtained from a man younger than 35 with type 2 diabetes. The CDR3 runs from the conserved cysteine through the conserved F or W.

j_call: TRBJ2-7
v_call: TRBV4-1
cdr3_aa: CASSQVPSITYEQYF

j_call: TRBJ1-1
v_call: TRBV27
cdr3_aa: CASSLSRVPGGRKTGTLNEAFF

j_call: TRBJ2-5
v_call: TRBV6-6
cdr3_aa: CASNRDGAETQYF

j_call: TRBJ2-5
v_call: TRBV5-1
cdr3_aa: CASSETGEKETQYF

j_call: TRBJ2-2
v_call: TRBV19
cdr3_aa: CASKRSRFTGELFF

j_call: TRBJ1-1
v_call: TRBV6-2/TRBV6-3
cdr3_aa: CASRGDSQEAFF

j_call: TRBJ1-2
v_call: TRBV19
cdr3_aa: CASSIVENYGYTF

j_call: TRBJ2-1
v_call: TRBV7-6
cdr3_aa: CASSSRLAGQDEQFF

j_call: TRBJ1-1
v_call: TRBV29-1
cdr3_aa: CSVVTGTPNTEAFF

j_call: TRBJ1-5
v_call: TRBV19
cdr3_aa: CASTRTVSNQPQHF

j_call: TRBJ1-6
v_call: TRBV15
cdr3_aa: CATSGTGDYSPLHF

j_call: TRBJ1-5
v_call: TRBV2
cdr3_aa: CASSEWTGELGQPQHF

j_call: TRBJ1-2
v_call: TRBV7-2
cdr3_aa: CASSPTGGEDGYTF

j_call: TRBJ2-7
v_call: TRBV7-2
cdr3_aa: CASSLVLVDEQYF

j_call: TRBJ2-7
v_call: TRBV9
cdr3_aa: CASGPATAQYF

j_call: TRBJ1-1
v_call: TRBV10-1
cdr3_aa: CASGLRGLGMNTEAFF

j_call: TRBJ2-5
v_call: TRBV7-2
cdr3_aa: CASSLVAVQETQYF

j_call: TRBJ2-3
v_call: TRBV27
cdr3_aa: CASSFTAGGTDTQYF

j_call: TRBJ1-6
v_call: TRBV20-1
cdr3_aa: CSARVGQGGSPLHF

j_call: TRBJ1-6
v_call: TRBV11-3
cdr3_aa: CASSLKTRINSPLHF

j_call: TRBJ1-2
v_call: TRBV20-1
cdr3_aa: CSASGTVNYGYTF

j_call: TRBJ2-7
v_call: TRBV2
cdr3_aa: CASKFGTGSHEQYF

j_call: TRBJ1-3
v_call: TRBV6-1
cdr3_aa: CASEGTDSGNTIYF